The rows below give T cell receptor beta chains drawn from one sample of a study of blood T cell repertoires in COVID-19. Using immunoSEQ multiplex PCR, the repertoire was profiled, and TCRdb retains in-frame clones only, with some absent. The sample yields about 240,000 clones, around four fifths seen once. The sequencing sample was made of peripheral blood. Receptors were obtained from a woman of 80 years or more with COVID-19, enrolled during active disease. Each CDR3 is given with its conserved first and last residue.

v_gene,j_gene,CDR3aa
TRBV2,TRBJ2-6,CASSERGGAGANVLTF
TRBV27,TRBJ1-5,CASSLSGGSNQPQHF
TRBV6-1,TRBJ2-5,CASSERQGGRETQYF
TRBV5-1,TRBJ2-7,CASSGRSGNSYEQYF
TRBV5-1,TRBJ1-2,CASSPRAGGSYGYTF
TRBV25-1,TRBJ1-1,CASSESHLNTEAFF
TRBV18,TRBJ1-2,CASSPTGDYGYTF
TRBV7-2,TRBJ2-1,CASSLPGQYNEQFF
TRBV3-1/TRBV3-2,TRBJ1-2,CASSSERTGDYGYTF
TRBV9,TRBJ1-2,CASSVATWAGPGGYTF
TRBV9,TRBJ2-7,CASSVGRGGDEQYF
TRBV5-1,TRBJ1-4,CASSLTRLTNEKLFF
TRBV18,TRBJ2-6,CASSPLTQGASSGANVLTF
TRBV4-2,TRBJ1-2,CASSQELGQPSNYGYTF
TRBV21-1,TRBJ1-5,CASSSRAPYQPQHF
TRBV4-1,TRBJ2-1,CASSQDRRGSTYNEQFF
TRBV3-1/TRBV3-2,TRBJ2-7,CASSPAGPSGNYEQYF
TRBV15,TRBJ2-1,CATRDPGGDSYNEQFF
TRBV19,TRBJ1-1,CASSATGGTEAFF
TRBV7-3,TRBJ2-2,CASSLSRTGELFF
TRBV5-1,TRBJ2-7,CASSAGQASYEQYF
TRBV27,TRBJ2-3,CASSLAGGRPDTQYF
TRBV11-2,TRBJ2-6,CASSLGGQFSGANVLTF
TRBV3-1/TRBV3-2,TRBJ2-1,CASSRWDSGYNEQFF
TRBV29-1,TRBJ2-7,CSVERQRGEQYF
TRBV7-9,TRBJ2-1,CASSDTSGRAAEQFF
TRBV5-1,TRBJ1-1,CASSSFDRAVEAFF
TRBV15,TRBJ1-2,CATSRAVSTSHGYTF
TRBV2,TRBJ2-7,CASRSIQGSEQYF
TRBV5-1,TRBJ1-2,CASSLGTEGYGYTF
TRBV4-2,TRBJ2-1,CASSQGGGARIF
TRBV7-9,TRBJ2-2,CAIRDRAVGELFF
TRBV11-3,TRBJ2-1,CASSMFSSYNEQFF
TRBV7-6,TRBJ1-3,CASTQSRVSGNTIYF
TRBV12-5,TRBJ1-1,CASGLPPEVEAFF
TRBV10-3,TRBJ1-1,CATYRGGTEAFF
TRBV18,TRBJ1-1,CASSPRLHSGMNTEAFF
TRBV6-5,TRBJ1-2,CASSYAGASGYTF
TRBV21-1,TRBJ1-2,CASSNGGTIFGYTF
TRBV4-3,TRBJ2-5,CASSQDGGGETQYF
TRBV10-3,TRBJ1-5,CATGQGRQPQHF
TRBV12-3/TRBV12-4,TRBJ1-2,CATFSRGF
TRBV6-5,TRBJ1-1,CASRRTGNTEAFF
TRBV10-3,TRBJ1-2,CATAALGYGYTF
TRBV19,TRBJ1-2,CASRSGQGRGYGYTF
TRBV19,TRBJ1-1,CASSIAGGRTEAFF
TRBV5-5,TRBJ2-2,CASSLQGRNTGELFF
TRBV5-1,TRBJ1-1,CASSLEGMREAFF
TRBV9,TRBJ2-1,CASSVDSSPRLEQFF
TRBV30,TRBJ2-1,CAWTPGTSGYNEQFF
TRBV30,TRBJ1-5,CAWSSPGVGNQPQHF
TRBV27,TRBJ2-4,CASSLTHDREVAKNIQYF